Each of the 29 T cell receptor beta chains below was sequenced from the same sample in a study of radiotherapy plus CTLA-4 blockade in lung cancer. Clones were sequenced by immunoSEQ multiplex PCR, and TCRdb holds only the in-frame ones, with some missing. The sample includes about 80,000 clones, 75% to 90% of them seen just once. The specimen was peripheral blood, collected from a patient treated with radiotherapy plus ipilimumab. Receptor source: a human donor with non-small cell lung cancer who had a partial response to radiotherapy plus ipilimumab.

V is TRBV20-1 and J is TRBJ1-1, with no clear D. CDR3 length equals 11 residues. Trimming left V 1 base short and J 6 bases short, with 6 bases between. Germline lookup yields CDR1 DFQATT and CDR2 SNEGSKA (reference sequence). The CDR3, as DNA: TGCAGTGCTAGAGCGTTGTCTGAAGCTTTCTTT. Translated, it gives CSARALSEAFF.

V is TRBV28 and J is TRBJ1-2, with 7 bases fitting TRBD1. Germline CDR1 MDHEN, CDR2 SYDVKM. This CDR3 has 16 residues. Trimming at V came to 7 bases and at J to 4 bases, leaving 15 bases not matched to a gene. The CDR3 loop is CASTPGGGGSPYGYTF. The CDR3 DNA sequence: TGTGCCAGCACCCCAGGCGGAGGGGGCTCTCCCTATGGCTACACCTTC.

The genes are TRBV27 and TRBJ1-6; TRBD1 is a possible D gene (6 bases). Germline CDR1 MNHEY, CDR2 SMNVEV (reference sequence). Trimming took off 3 bases at V and 9 bases at J, with 12 bases between the two ends. The CDR3 spans 14 residues. CDR3: CASSFSGVGSPLHF. The CDR3 DNA is TGTGCCAGCAGTTTCTCAGGGGTTGGTTCACCCCTCCACTTT.

The chain recombines TRBV7-9 with TRBJ2-5, with D possibly being TRBD2 (5 bases). V gave up 6 bases and J gave up 0 bases, with 8 bases separating them. The CDR3 loop spans 13 amino acids. Looked up from germline, CDR1 is SEHNR and CDR2 is FQNEAQ (reference sequence). CDR3 sequence reads: CASSSEYQETQYF. The CDR3 bases are TGTGCCAGCAGTAGCGAGTACCAAGAGACCCAGTACTTC.

For the CDR3, the DNA is TGTGCCAGCAGTCGACAGAGAAACTATGGCTACACCTTC. As protein: CASSRQRNYGYTF. This chain joins TRBV6-1 and TRBJ1-2; tentatively, D is TRBD1 (5 bases). Trimming pared 5 bases from V and 2 bases from J, leaving 9 bases between. There are 13 residues in the CDR3. Per germline, CDR1 MNHNS and CDR2 SASEGT.

The chain employs TRBV20-1 and TRBJ1-1; no firm D call. V lost 3 bases and J 8 bases, leaving 10 bases between the germline ends. The CDR3 covers 11 residues. CDR1 is DFQATT and CDR2 is SNEGSKA in the germline V gene (reference sequence). CDR3 protein: CSARRSPEAFF. The CDR3 nucleotides read TGCAGTGCTAGGCGAAGCCCCGAAGCTTTCTTT.

The chain has TRBV7-9 and TRBJ1-1; 12 bases are shared with TRBD1. This CDR3 spans 16 amino acids. CDR1 is SEHNR and CDR2 is FQNEAQ in the germline V gene (reference sequence). Trimming removed 5 bases from V and 3 bases from J; junction bases left unmatched: 7. The CDR3 coding sequence is TGTGCCAGCAGCCCGGGGACAGGGGGCTTATACACTGAAGCTTTCTTT. It yields the protein CASSPGTGGLYTEAFF.

The rearrangement links TRBV6-1 to TRBJ2-3, with TRBD2 matching 10 bases. Trimming at V came to 2 bases and at J to 9 bases, leaving 11 bases not matched to a gene. The CDR3 length is 16 residues. CDR1 is MNHNS, CDR2 SASEGT, per germline. The CDR3 DNA sequence: TGTGCCAGCAGTGAAAGGGCTAGCGGGAGTAAGGACACGCAGTATTTT. As protein: CASSERASGSKDTQYF.

This clone was detected only once. The V and J genes are TRBV27 and TRBJ1-5; tentatively, D is TRBD1 (5 bases). The germline CDR1 and CDR2 sequences are MNHEY and SMNVEV (reference sequence). V was trimmed by 2 bases and J by 5 bases, leaving 10 bases between them. This CDR3 comprises 14 residues. The CDR3 region is CASSLQGIDQPQHF. DNA of the CDR3: TGTGCCAGCAGTTTACAGGGAATCGATCAGCCCCAGCATTTT.

V and J are TRBV5-6 and TRBJ2-1, with 10 bases lining up with TRBD1. Germline lookup yields CDR1 SGHDT and CDR2 YYEEEE. The CDR3 extends over 16 amino acids. Unmatched junction bases numbered 11, after V lost 5 bases and J lost 6 bases. CDR3 nucleotide sequence: TGTGCCAGCAGGCGGGACAGGGGAGGTTTTCGCAATGAGCAGTTCTTC. This codes for CASRRDRGGFRNEQFF.

Written as DNA, the CDR3 is TGTGCCAGCGGGTCTGCCGGGAGTACCGGGGAGCTGTTTTTT. It is translated as CASGSAGSTGELFF. This chain links TRBV7-8 with TRBJ2-2; D is perhaps TRBD2 (6 bases). CDR1 and CDR2 from the germline V gene are SGHVS and FQNEAQ. V gave up 8 bases and J gave up 5 bases, with 15 bases separating them. The CDR3 runs to 14 residues.

V usage is TRBV4-1 and J usage is TRBJ2-7, with 7 bases that match TRBD2. The CDR3 consists of 18 residues. Germline V CDR1 and CDR2: MGHRA, YSYEKL. The junction had 20 bases not matched to a gene; V was cut back by 0 bases and J by 9 bases. CDR3 DNA: TGCGCCAGCAGCCAAGAGAAGGCTACTAGCGCAACCTATAGTTGGCAGTACTTC. This sequence encodes CASSQEKATSATYSWQYF.

The gene calls are TRBV6-1 and TRBJ1-2, with D unresolved. Germline CDR1 is MNHNS and CDR2 is SASEGT. Trimming left V 5 bases short and J 7 bases short, with 14 bases between. The CDR3 loop spans 13 amino acids. The CDR3 DNA reads TGTGCCAGCAGTTTAGGAGGGATTCGTGGCTACACCTTC. This translates into CASSLGGIRGYTF.

V is TRBV29-1 and J is TRBJ2-3; TRBD2 matches at 12 bases. Germline V gene data show CDR1 as SQVTM and CDR2 as ANQGSEA. There are 16 residues in the CDR3. With V trimmed by 1 base and J by 1 base, 3 bases remained unmatched. The CDR3 DNA reads as TGCAGCGTTGAAGGACTAGCGGGAGTTGGCACAGATACGCAGTATTTT. Protein: CSVEGLAGVGTDTQYF.

The V gene is TRBV9, the J gene TRBJ1-3; D possibly corresponds to TRBD1 (5 bases). The CDR3 spans 16 residues. The V and J ends lost 4 bases and 0 bases respectively, with 14 bases between them. Germline CDR1 reads SGDLS; CDR2 reads YYNGEE. CDR3 in DNA: TGTGCCAGCAGCTTGCAGGGTACTGGCTCTGGAAACACCATATATTTT. As protein: CASSLQGTGSGNTIYF.

This clone was recorded only once. J is TRBJ1-3 and V is TRBV11-2, with a possible D match to TRBD1 (6 bases). The germline V and J ends were trimmed by 4 bases and 0 bases, with 10 bases remaining between them. Germline V gene sequence: CDR1 SGHAT, CDR2 FQNNGV. The CDR3 is 15 residues long. For the CDR3, the DNA is TGTGCCAGCAGCTCGCGACAGGTCTCTGGAAACACCATATATTTT. It is translated as CASSSRQVSGNTIYF.

The table lists this clone with a count of one. CDR3 nucleotide sequence: TGCGCCAGCATGACCGGGACAGCCTCCTACGAGCAGTACTTC. Its translation is CASMTGTASYEQYF. The chain has TRBV5-1 and TRBJ2-7; 7 nucleotides match TRBD1. CDR1 is SGHRS and CDR2 is YFSETQ in the germline V gene. V shed 6 bases, J shed 0 bases, and the junction held 6 bases outside the gene matches. The CDR3 is 14 amino acids.

This chain joins TRBV29-1 and TRBJ2-3; D is unresolved. V was shortened by 5 bases and J by 4 bases, with 10 bases between the two germline ends. Germline V lookup: CDR1 SQVTM, CDR2 ANQGSEA. The CDR3 totals 12 residues. The CDR3 loop reads CSVISAADTQYF. The CDR3 DNA sequence: TGCAGCGTTATTTCCGCGGCAGATACGCAGTATTTT.

This clone was seen only once. V gene TRBV5-6 combines with J gene TRBJ2-1; 12 positions agree with TRBD2. Germline values: CDR1 SGHDT, CDR2 YYEEEE. With V trimmed by 6 bases and J by 3 bases, 4 bases remained unmatched. The CDR3 is 15 amino acids. The CDR3 sequence is CASTLLAGGYNEQFF. In DNA form, the CDR3 reads TGTGCCAGCACCTTACTAGCGGGGGGCTACAATGAGCAGTTCTTC.

The chain combines TRBV7-8 with TRBJ1-5; TRBD1 is a possible D gene (5 bases). Germline CDR1 SGHVS, CDR2 FQNEAQ. Trimming took off 5 bases at V and 2 bases at J, with 10 bases between the two ends. The CDR3 extends over 14 amino acids. This chain's CDR3 is CASSELQGNQPQHF. The DNA of the CDR3 is TGTGCCAGCAGCGAATTACAGGGCAATCAGCCCCAGCATTTT.

The J gene is TRBJ2-7, the V gene TRBV11-2, with D perhaps TRBD1 (5 bases). Germline lookup yields CDR1 SGHAT and CDR2 FQNNGV. Deletions cut 8 bases from V and 4 bases from J, with 21 bases between. This CDR3 is built from 15 residues. The CDR3 protein is CASQPREGHLYEQYF. In DNA, the CDR3 is TGTGCCAGCCAACCAAGAGAAGGACACCTATACGAGCAGTACTTC. The variable domain in full, completed from reference TRBV11-2 and TRBJ2-7, reads EAGVAQSPRYKIIEKRQSVAFWCNPISGHATLYWYQQILGQGPKLLIQFQNNGVVDDSQLPKDRFSAERLKGVDSTLKIQPAKLEDSAVYLCASQPREGHLYEQYFGPGTRLTVT.

The genes are TRBV29-1 and TRBJ1-2; D possibly corresponds to TRBD1 (6 bases). Germline V gives CDR1 SQVTM, CDR2 ANQGSEA. CDR3 size: 13 residues. Trimming left V 5 bases short and J 5 bases short, with 15 bases between. DNA of the CDR3: TGCAGCGTTTTAAACAGGGTGGAGTATGGCTACACCTTC. It is translated as CSVLNRVEYGYTF. Full variable domain (rest looked up from reference TRBV29-1 and TRBJ1-2): SAVISQKPSRDICQRGTSLTIQCQVDSQVTMMFWYRQQPGQSLTLIATANQGSEATYESGFVIDKFPISRPNLTFSTLTVSNMSPEDSSIYLCSVLNRVEYGYTFGSGTRLTVV.

V and J are TRBV19 and TRBJ2-7; D perhaps matches TRBD2 (6 bases). The CDR3 sequence is 13 residues long. Germline V gene lookup returns CDR1 LNHDA and CDR2 SQIVND (reference sequence). With 3 bases removed from V and 3 bases from J, the gap between germline ends came to 9 bases. The CDR3: CASSMGGGYEQYV. CDR3 DNA: TGTGCCAGTAGTATGGGAGGCGGCTACGAGCAGTACGTC.

The J gene is TRBJ1-1, the V gene TRBV6-5; TRBD1 matches 9 bases. The CDR3 has 13 residues. The J segment lost 7 bases and the V segment lost 6 bases, leaving 6 bases of the junction unmatched. Germline V CDR1 and CDR2: MNHEY, SVGAGI. The CDR3 coding sequence is TGTGCCAGCAGGACAGGGGGACGCCATGAAGCTTTCTTT. Protein product: CASRTGGRHEAFF.

This clone was observed once. The rearrangement joins TRBV9 to TRBJ2-1, with TRBD2 identical over 11 bases. There are 17 residues in the CDR3. The germline V gene encodes CDR1 SGDLS and CDR2 YYNGEE. V was clipped by 0 bases and J by 2 bases; unmatched bases: 4. Here the CDR3 DNA reads TGTGCCAGCAGCGTAGGACATAGCGGGAGGGCCTACAATGAGCAGTTCTTC. Amino acids: CASSVGHSGRAYNEQFF.

This clone appeared once. This chain joins TRBV27 and TRBJ1-1, with D unresolved. CDR3 length equals 14 residues. Trimming cost V 0 bases and J 9 bases, with 14 bases left between them. Germline lookup yields CDR1 MNHEY and CDR2 SMNVEV (reference sequence). Here the CDR3 DNA reads TGTGCCAGCAGTTTATCGAGCAGGACTGCTAAAGCTTTCTTT. It specifies CASSLSSRTAKAFF.

This clone was detected only once. The genes are TRBV11-2 and TRBJ1-2; D remains unclear. V gave up 5 bases and J gave up 4 bases, with 23 bases separating them. The CDR3 totals 17 residues. CDR1 is SGHAT, CDR2 FQNNGV, per germline. The CDR3 reads CASSHLGGTSGSYGYTF. CDR3 sequence (DNA): TGTGCCAGCAGCCACTTAGGTGGTACATCCGGGAGCTATGGCTACACCTTC.

The J gene is TRBJ2-1, the V gene TRBV28; 8 bases align to TRBD2. In germline, CDR1 is MDHEN, CDR2 SYDVKM. V trimming: 7 bases; J trimming: 6 bases; junction bases outside the gene matches: 8. The CDR3 is 14 residues long. CDR3 residues: CASTKREIRNEQFF. CDR3 nucleotides: TGTGCCAGCACCAAGCGGGAGATTCGCAATGAGCAGTTCTTC.

This chain joins TRBV9 and TRBJ2-2; possible D gene TRBD2, 6 bases. The CDR3 totals 16 residues. CDR1 SGDLS and CDR2 YYNGEE come from the germline V gene. With 0 bases removed from V and 3 bases from J, the gap between germline ends came to 12 bases. CDR3 residues: CASSVGPTRDTGELFF. CDR3 DNA: TGTGCCAGCAGCGTAGGTCCGACTAGGGACACCGGGGAGCTGTTTTTT. Full variable domain (missing parts from reference TRBV9 and TRBJ2-2): DSGVTQTPKHLITATGQRVTLRCSPRSGDLSVYWYQQSLDQGLQFLIQYYNGEERAKGNILERFSAQQFPDLHSELNLSSLELGDSALYFCASSVGPTRDTGELFFGEGSRLTVL.